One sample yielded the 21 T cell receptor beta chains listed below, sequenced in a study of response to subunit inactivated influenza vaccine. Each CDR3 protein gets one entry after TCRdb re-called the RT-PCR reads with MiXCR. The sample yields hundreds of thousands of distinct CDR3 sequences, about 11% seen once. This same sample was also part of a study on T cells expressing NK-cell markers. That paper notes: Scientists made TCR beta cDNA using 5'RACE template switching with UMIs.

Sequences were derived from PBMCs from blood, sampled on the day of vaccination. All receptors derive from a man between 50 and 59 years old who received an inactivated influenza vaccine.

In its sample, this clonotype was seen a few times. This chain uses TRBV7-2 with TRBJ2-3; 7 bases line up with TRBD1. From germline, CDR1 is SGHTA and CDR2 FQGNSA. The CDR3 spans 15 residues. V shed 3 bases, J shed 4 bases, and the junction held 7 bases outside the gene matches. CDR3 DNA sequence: TGTGCCAGCAGCTTGAGGGGGCGCACCCCAGATACGCAGTATTTT. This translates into CASSLRGRTPDTQYF.

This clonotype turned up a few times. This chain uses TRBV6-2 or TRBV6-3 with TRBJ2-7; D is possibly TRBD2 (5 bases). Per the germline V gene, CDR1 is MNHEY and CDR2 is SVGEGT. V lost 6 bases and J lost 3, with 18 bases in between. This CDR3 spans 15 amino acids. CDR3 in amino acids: CASSTRLSLFYEQYF. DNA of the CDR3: TGTGCCAGCAGCACCCGACTATCCCTATTCTACGAGCAGTACTTC.

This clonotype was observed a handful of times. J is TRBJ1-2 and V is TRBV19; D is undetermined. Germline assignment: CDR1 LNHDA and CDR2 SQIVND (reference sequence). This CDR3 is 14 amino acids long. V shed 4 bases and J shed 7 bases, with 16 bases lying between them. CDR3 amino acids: CASSNQQALGGYTF. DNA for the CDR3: TGTGCCAGTAGTAACCAGCAGGCTCTGGGTGGCTACACCTTC. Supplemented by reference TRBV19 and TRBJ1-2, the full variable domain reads DGGITQSPKYLFRKEGQNVTLSCEQNLNHDAMYWYRQDPGQGLRLIYYSQIVNDFQKGDIAEGYSVSREKKESFPLTVTSAQKNPTAFYLCASSNQQALGGYTFGSGTRLTVV.

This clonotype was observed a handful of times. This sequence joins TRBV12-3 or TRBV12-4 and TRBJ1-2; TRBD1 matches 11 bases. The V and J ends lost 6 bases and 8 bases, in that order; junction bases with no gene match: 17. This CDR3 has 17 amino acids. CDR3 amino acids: CASSRTGGASRLGGYTF. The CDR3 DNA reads TGTGCCAGCAGCAGGACAGGGGGCGCGTCTCGCCTGGGCGGCTACACCTTC.

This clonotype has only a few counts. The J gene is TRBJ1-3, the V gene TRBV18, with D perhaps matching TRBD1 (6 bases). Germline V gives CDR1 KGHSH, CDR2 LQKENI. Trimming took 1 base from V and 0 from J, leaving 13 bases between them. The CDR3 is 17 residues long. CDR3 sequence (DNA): TGTGCCAGCTCACCACAACGGACAGAAATCTCTGGAAACACCATATATTTT. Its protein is CASSPQRTEISGNTIYF. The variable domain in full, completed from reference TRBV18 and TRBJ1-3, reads NAGVMQNPRHLVRRRGQEARLRCSPMKGHSHVYWYRQLPEEGLKFMVYLQKENIIDESGMPKERFSAEFPKEGPSILRIQQVVRGDSAAYFCASSPQRTEISGNTIYFGEGSWLTVV.

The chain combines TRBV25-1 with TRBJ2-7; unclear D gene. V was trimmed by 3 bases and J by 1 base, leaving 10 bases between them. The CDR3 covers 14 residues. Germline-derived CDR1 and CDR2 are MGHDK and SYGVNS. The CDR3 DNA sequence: TGTGCCAGCAGTGACTTTGGCAGTTCCTACGAGCAGTACTTC. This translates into CASSDFGSSYEQYF.

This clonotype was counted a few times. The CDR3: CASSLLGEDTQYF. CDR3 sequence (DNA): TGCGCCAGCAGCTTGTTAGGGGAGGATACGCAGTATTTT. The V gene is TRBV5-1, the J gene TRBJ2-3; D possibly uses TRBD1 or TRBD2 (5 bases each). CDR3 size: 13 residues. V was cut by 1 base and J by 6 bases, with 9 bases left in between. Germline CDR1 and CDR2: SGHRS and YFSETQ.

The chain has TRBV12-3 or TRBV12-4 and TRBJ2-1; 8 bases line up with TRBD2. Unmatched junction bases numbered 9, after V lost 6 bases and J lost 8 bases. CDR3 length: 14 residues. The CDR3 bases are TGTGCCAGCAGACGGTACGGGGGGGCCGATGAGCAGTTCTTC. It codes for CASRRYGGADEQFF.

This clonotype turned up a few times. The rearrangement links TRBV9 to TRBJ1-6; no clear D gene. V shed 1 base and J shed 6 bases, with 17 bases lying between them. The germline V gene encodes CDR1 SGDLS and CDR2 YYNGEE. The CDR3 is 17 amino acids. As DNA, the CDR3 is TGTGCCAGCAGCGTATCTGCTGAGCCTCACCTTAATTCACCCCTCCACTTT. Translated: CASSVSAEPHLNSPLHF. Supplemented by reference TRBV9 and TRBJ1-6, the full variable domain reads DSGVTQTPKHLITATGQRVTLRCSPRSGDLSVYWYQQSLDQGLQFLIQYYNGEERAKGNILERFSAQQFPDLHSELNLSSLELGDSALYFCASSVSAEPHLNSPLHFGNGTRLTVT.

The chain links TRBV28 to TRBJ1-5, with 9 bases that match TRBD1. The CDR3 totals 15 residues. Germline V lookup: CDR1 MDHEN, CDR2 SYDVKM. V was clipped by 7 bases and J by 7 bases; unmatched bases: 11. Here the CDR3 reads CASTFGQGRGQPQHF. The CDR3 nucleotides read TGTGCCAGCACATTCGGACAGGGGAGGGGGCAGCCCCAGCATTTT. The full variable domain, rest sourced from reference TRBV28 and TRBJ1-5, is DVKVTQSSRYLVKRTGEKVFLECVQDMDHENMFWYRQDPGLGLRLIYFSYDVKMKEKGDIPEGYSVSREKKERFSLILESASTNQTSMYLCASTFGQGRGQPQHFGDGTRLSIL.

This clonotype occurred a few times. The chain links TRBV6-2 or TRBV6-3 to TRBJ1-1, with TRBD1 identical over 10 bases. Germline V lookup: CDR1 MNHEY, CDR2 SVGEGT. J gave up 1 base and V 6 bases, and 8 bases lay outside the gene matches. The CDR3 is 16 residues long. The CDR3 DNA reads TGTGCCAGCAGGAAAACCGGACAGGGGGAGAACACTGAAGCTTTCTTT. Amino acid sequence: CASRKTGQGENTEAFF.

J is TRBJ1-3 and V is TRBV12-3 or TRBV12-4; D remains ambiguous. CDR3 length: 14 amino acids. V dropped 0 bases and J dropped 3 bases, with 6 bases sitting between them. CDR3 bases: TGTGCCAGCAGTTTAGCCGGCGATGGAAACACCATATATTTT. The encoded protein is CASSLAGDGNTIYF.

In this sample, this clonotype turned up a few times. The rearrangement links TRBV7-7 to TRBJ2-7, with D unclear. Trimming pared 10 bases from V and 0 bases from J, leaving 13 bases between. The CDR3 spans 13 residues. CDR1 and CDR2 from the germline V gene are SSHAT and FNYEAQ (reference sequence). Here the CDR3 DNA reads TGTGCCAATTGTAAGGAACACTCCTACGAGCAGTACTTC. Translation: CANCKEHSYEQYF.

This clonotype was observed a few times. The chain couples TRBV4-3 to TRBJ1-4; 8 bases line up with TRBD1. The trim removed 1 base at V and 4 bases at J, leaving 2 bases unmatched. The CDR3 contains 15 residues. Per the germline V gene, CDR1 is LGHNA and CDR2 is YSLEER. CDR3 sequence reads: CASSQAGGYNEKLFF. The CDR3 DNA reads TGCGCCAGCAGCCAAGCAGGGGGCTATAATGAAAAACTGTTTTTT.

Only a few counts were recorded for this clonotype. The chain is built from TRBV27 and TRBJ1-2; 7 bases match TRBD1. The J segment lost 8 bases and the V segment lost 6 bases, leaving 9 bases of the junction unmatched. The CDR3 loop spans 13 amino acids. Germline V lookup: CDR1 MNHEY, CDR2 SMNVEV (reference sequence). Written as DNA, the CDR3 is TGTGCCAGCAGGGGAGACAGGGCGAGCGGCTACACCTTC. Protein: CASRGDRASGYTF.

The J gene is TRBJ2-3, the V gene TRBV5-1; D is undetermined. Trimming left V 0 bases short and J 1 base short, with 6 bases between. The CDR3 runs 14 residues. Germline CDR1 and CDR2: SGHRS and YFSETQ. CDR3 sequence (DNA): TGCGCCAGCAGCTTGGAAGCCCGCACAGATACGCAGTATTTT. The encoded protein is CASSLEARTDTQYF. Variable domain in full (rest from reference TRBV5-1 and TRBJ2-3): KAGVTQTPRYLIKTRGQQVTLSCSPISGHRSVSWYQQTPGQGLQFLFEYFSETQRNKGNFPGRFSGRQFSNSRSEMNVSTLELGDSALYLCASSLEARTDTQYFGPGTRLTVL.

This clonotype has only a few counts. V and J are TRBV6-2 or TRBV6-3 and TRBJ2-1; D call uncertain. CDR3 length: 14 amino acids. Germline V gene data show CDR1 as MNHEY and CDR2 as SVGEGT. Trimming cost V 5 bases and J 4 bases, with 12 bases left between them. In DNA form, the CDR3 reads TGTGCCAGCAGTACCCTCCCGTCGTACAATGAGCAGTTCTTC. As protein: CASSTLPSYNEQFF.

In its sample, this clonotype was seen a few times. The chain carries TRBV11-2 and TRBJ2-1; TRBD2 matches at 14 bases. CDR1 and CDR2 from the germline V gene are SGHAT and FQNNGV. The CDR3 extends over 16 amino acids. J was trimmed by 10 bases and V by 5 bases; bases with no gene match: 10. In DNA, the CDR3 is TGTGCCAGCAGCCCACTGACTAGCGGGGGGGCCTGGGAGCAGTTCTTC. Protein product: CASSPLTSGGAWEQFF. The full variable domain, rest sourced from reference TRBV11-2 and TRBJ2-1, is EAGVAQSPRYKIIEKRQSVAFWCNPISGHATLYWYQQILGQGPKLLIQFQNNGVVDDSQLPKDRFSAERLKGVDSTLKIQPAKLEDSAVYLCASSPLTSGGAWEQFFGPGTRLTVL.

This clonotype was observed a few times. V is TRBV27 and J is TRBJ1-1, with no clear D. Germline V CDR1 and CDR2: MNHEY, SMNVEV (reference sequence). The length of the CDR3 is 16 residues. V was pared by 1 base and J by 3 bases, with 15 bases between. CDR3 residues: CASSLWPLGLYTEAFF. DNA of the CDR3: TGTGCCAGCAGTTTATGGCCTTTGGGTCTCTACACTGAAGCTTTCTTT.

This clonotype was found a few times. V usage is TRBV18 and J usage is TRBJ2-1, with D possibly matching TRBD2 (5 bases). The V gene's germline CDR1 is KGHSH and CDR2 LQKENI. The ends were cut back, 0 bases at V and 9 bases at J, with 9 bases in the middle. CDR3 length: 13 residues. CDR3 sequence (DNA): TGTGCCAGCTCACCACCGAACCTAGCTGAGCAGTTCTTC. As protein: CASSPPNLAEQFF. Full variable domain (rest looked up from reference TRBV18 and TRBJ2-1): NAGVMQNPRHLVRRRGQEARLRCSPMKGHSHVYWYRQLPEEGLKFMVYLQKENIIDESGMPKERFSAEFPKEGPSILRIQQVVRGDSAAYFCASSPPNLAEQFFGPGTRLTVL.

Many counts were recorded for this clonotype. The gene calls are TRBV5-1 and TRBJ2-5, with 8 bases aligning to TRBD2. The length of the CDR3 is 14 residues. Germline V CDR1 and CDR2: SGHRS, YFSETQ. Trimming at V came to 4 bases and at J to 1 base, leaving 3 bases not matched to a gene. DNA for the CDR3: TGCGCCAGCAGCGGAGGGACTAGCCAAGAGACCCAGTACTTC. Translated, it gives CASSGGTSQETQYF.